Listed below are T cell receptor beta chains from one sample, sequenced in a study of T cell changes during pregnancy in multiple sclerosis. TCRdb's copy holds only in-frame clones and misses some; the assay was immunoSEQ multiplex PCR. The data contain 78,000 or so clones, about 91% of them singletons. This specimen consisted of peripheral blood, obtained before pregnancy. The receptors derive from a female donor with multiple sclerosis, enrolled in a pregnancy study. Each CDR3 is given without its conserved first and last residue.

V gene	J gene	CDR3 length	CDR3 protein
TRBV5-4	TRBJ2-3	13	ASSSGTGPTDTQY
TRBV18	TRBJ2-1	13	ASSPSGPPGNEQF
TRBV27	TRBJ1-5	12	ASSFRGFNQPQH
TRBV5-4	TRBJ2-3	13	ASVERAGYTDTQY
TRBV18	TRBJ2-7	14	ASSPGTSGAYYEQY
TRBV4-1	TRBJ1-5	11	ASSPQGNQPQH
TRBV5-6	TRBJ2-7	13	ASSLVAGHSYEQY
TRBV2	TRBJ2-3	14	ASFGPGLAGRHTQY
TRBV27	TRBJ1-4	10	ASSFTGQKLF
TRBV4-1	TRBJ2-7	13	ASSHLVGLYYEQY
TRBV19	TRBJ2-3	15	ASSPIRAGGRTDTQY
TRBV7-3	TRBJ2-3	11	ASSFRGTDTQY
TRBV7-9	TRBJ1-1	10	ASSAGGFEAF
TRBV19	TRBJ2-3	13	ASSIPDRVGDTQY
TRBV6-5	TRBJ1-3	13	ASRRHHGSGNTIY
TRBV13	TRBJ2-6	15	ASSLGTGNSGANVLT
TRBV5-1	TRBJ2-7	11	ASAPGSRYEQY
TRBV10-1	TRBJ2-7	10	ASSVGSYEQY
TRBV4-1	TRBJ2-5	14	ASSQGAGQGGETQY
TRBV7-8	TRBJ1-6	13	ASSLISVGSSPLH
TRBV5-4	TRBJ1-4	12	ASSPDRYNEKLF
TRBV2	TRBJ1-4	12	AGEGGPTNEKLF
TRBV30	TRBJ1-1	12	AWSPLEEGLMTF